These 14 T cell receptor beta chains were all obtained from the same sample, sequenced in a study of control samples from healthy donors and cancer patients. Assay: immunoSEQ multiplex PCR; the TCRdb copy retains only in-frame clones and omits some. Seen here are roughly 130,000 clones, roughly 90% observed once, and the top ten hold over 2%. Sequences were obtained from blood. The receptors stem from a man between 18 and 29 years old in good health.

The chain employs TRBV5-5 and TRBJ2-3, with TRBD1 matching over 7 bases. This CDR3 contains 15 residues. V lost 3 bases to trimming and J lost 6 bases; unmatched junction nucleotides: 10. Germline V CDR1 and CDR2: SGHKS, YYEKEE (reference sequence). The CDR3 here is CASSSFTGVGDTQYF. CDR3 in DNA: TGTGCCAGCAGCTCCTTTACAGGGGTAGGGGATACGCAGTATTTT.

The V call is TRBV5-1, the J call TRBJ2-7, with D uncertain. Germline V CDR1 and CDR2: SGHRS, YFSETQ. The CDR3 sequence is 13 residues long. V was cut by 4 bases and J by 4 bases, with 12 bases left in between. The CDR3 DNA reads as TGCGCCAGCAGCCCCGCCACTCATTACGAGCAGTACTTC. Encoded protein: CASSPATHYEQYF.

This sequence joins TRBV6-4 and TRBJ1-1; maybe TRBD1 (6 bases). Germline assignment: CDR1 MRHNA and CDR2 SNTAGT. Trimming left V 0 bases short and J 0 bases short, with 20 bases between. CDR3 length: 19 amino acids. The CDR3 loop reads CASSDSRNRDNVMNTEAFF. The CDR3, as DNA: TGTGCCAGCAGTGACTCGCGGAACCGGGACAACGTCATGAACACTGAAGCTTTCTTT.

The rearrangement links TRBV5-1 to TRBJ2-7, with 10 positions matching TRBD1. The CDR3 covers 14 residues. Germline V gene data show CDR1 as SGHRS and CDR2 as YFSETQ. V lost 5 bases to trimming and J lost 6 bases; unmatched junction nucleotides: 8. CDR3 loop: CASRQPGQGTEQYF. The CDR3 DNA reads TGCGCCAGCAGACAGCCGGGACAGGGGACCGAGCAGTACTTC.

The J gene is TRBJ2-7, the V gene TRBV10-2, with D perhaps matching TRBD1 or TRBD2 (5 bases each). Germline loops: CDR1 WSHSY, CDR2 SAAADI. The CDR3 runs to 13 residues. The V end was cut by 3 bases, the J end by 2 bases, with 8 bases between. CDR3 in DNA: TGCGCCAGCAGTGACGGGACCACCTACGAGCAGTACGTC. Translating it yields CASSDGTTYEQYV.

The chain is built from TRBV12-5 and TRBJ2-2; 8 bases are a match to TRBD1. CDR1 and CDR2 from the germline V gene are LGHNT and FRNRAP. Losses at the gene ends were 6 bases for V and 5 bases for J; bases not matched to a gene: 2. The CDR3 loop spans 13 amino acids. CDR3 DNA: TGTGCTAGTGGCCAGGGGGCGACCGGGGAGCTGTTTTTT. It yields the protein CASGQGATGELFF.

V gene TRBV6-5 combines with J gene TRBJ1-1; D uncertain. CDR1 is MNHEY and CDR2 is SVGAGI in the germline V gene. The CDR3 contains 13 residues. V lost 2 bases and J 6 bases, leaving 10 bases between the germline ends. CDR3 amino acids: CASSYDLGPEAFF. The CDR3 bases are TGTGCCAGCAGTTACGACCTGGGCCCTGAAGCTTTCTTT.

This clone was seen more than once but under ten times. The CDR3 DNA follows: TGTGCCAGCAGCCAAAGCGACAGGGATAGCAATCAGCCCCAGCATTTT. Its protein product is CASSQSDRDSNQPQHF. This chain uses TRBV3-1 (or the pseudogene TRBV3-2) with TRBJ1-5; 7 positions agree with TRBD1. The V gene end was trimmed by 2 bases and the J gene end by 0 bases; junction bases not matched to a gene: 4. Germline lookup yields CDR1 LGHDT and CDR2 YNNKEL (reference sequence). The CDR3 has 16 residues.

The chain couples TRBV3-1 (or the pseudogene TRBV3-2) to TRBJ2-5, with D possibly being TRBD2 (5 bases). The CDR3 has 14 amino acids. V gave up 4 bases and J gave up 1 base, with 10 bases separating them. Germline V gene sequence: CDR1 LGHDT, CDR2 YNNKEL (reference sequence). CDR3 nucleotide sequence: TGTGCCAGCAGCCCCTCGGGAAGCCAAGAGACCCAGTACTTC. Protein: CASSPSGSQETQYF.

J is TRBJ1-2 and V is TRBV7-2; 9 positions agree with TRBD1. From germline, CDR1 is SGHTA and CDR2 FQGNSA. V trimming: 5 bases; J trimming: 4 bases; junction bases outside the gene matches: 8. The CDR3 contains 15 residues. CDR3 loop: CASSTYRGPSYGYTF. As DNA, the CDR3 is TGTGCCAGCAGCACATACAGGGGGCCTAGCTATGGCTACACCTTC.

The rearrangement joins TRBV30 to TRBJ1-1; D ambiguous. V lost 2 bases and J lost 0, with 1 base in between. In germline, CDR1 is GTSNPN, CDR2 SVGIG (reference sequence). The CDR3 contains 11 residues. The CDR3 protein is CAWSLNTEAFF. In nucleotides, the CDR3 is TGTGCCTGGAGTTTGAACACTGAAGCTTTCTTT.

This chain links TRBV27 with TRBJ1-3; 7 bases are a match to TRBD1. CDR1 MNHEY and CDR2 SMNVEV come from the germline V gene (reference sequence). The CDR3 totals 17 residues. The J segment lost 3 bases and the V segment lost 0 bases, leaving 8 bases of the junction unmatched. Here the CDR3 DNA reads TGTGCCAGCAGTTTATCGGGTTCGACAGGGTATGGAAACACCATATATTTT. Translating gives CASSLSGSTGYGNTIYF.

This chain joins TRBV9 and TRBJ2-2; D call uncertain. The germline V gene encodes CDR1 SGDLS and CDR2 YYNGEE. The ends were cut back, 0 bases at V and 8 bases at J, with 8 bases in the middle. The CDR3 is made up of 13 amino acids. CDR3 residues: CASSVGISGELFF. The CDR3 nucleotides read TGTGCCAGCAGCGTAGGCATTTCAGGGGAGCTGTTTTTT.

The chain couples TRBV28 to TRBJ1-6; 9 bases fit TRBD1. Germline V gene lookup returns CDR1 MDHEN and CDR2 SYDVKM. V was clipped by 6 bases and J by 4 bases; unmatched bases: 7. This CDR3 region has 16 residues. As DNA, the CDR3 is TGTGCCAGCAGGCCACAGGGGGCCCGATATAATTCACCCCTCCACTTT. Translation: CASRPQGARYNSPLHF.